The text below deals with one T cell receptor (beta chain). This clonotype was detected ten times or more. The antigen it recognizes is unknown. Per-nucleotide qualities are absent, and no much larger clonotype sits a single base away. TCR cDNA was made using 5'RACE template switching, a step that added a universal primer site and unique molecular identifiers. Priming of cDNA synthesis was performed from both the TCR alpha and TCR beta constant segments. Library amplification involved two PCR steps, and the second step added sample barcodes and sequencing adapters. Sequencing of the libraries was done on either Illumina HiSeq 2500 (2x100 bp) or NovaSeq (2x150 bp). The study's processing was this. Reads were demultiplexed and collapsed into UMI consensus sequences with MIGEC, and V(D)J alignment was performed with MiXCR. Clonotypes responding to the vaccine were identified with edgeR on replicate PBMC samples, with the criteria of FDR below 0.01 and a log2 fold change above 5 up to day 15. Each bulk clonotype was labeled CD4 or CD8 based on which sequenced repertoire, CD4 or CD8, contained the clonotype at higher abundance. Through fastp at Q25 and MiXCR, TCRdb rebuilt clones from the public reads, retaining in-frame beta chains. Records with the same CDR3 protein are collapsed into one entry carrying the most frequent genes and DNA. Clone size and V and J calls follow TCRdb, not the original study. The sample includes 200,000 or so distinct CDR3 sequences, with less than 7.5% observed a single time. The top ten hold 1% to 1.2% of the sample.

In light of the paper, this sample's treatment or condition label describes: live attenuated yellow fever vaccine strain. A standard Ficoll-Paque protocol was used to isolate PBMCs from peripheral blood. Dynabeads CD4 and CD8 positive selection kits were used to isolate the CD4 and CD8 T-cell fractions. RNA was extracted with TriZol from bulk PBMCs, CD4 and CD8 fractions, and dextramer-positive and dextramer-negative fractions. These data come from a study of T cells after yellow fever vaccination (dated by TCRdb to about 2019). Background on the whole study: Libraries from fractions with low cell numbers were prepared with the SMART-Seq v4 Ultra Low Input RNA kit. Two healthy male donors made up the cohort, one aged 18 to 29 years and the other aged 30 to 40 years. Bulk PBMC replicates and cell subsets were isolated from blood drawn at multiple timepoints before and after both primary and secondary immunization. To follow T-cell clones before and after primary and booster YFV17D yellow fever vaccination, bulk TCR alpha and beta repertoires were sequenced over time.

Based on the germline V gene, the CDR1 and CDR2 sequences are SGHTA and FQGTGA. The germline V end is reduced by 5 bases and the J end by 3 bases; junction bases left unmatched: 11. The CDR3, cysteine through phenylalanine, is 18 amino acids long. Of the read, only the CDR3 DNA is kept; its 54 bases are in frame from base 1. The study at large found these results: The study included only a couple of donors, which limits how far the findings can be generalized. Compared with the primary T-cell response, the secondary T-cell response was weaker but faster, peaking on day 5 rather than day 15. Computational filtering was needed because FACS-sorted repertoires could contain abundant contaminating clonotypes from the bulk population. After the booster, most clones that had expanded after primary vaccination were detected again (approximately 96% of CD4 and around nine tenths of CD8), suggesting broad maintenance of memory. A small fraction of clonotypes appeared in both the CD4 and CD8 compartments, likely as a result of convergent recombination.

The starting material was CD4+ T cells sorted from PBMCs, obtained on the day of the yellow fever booster vaccination. This clonotype was sampled from a man aged 25 to 45 who received the YFV17D yellow fever vaccine. The chain is made from TRBV7-3 and TRBJ2-3; 13 of the junction bases match TRBD2. At the DNA level, the sequence is TGTGCCAGCAGCCCCGGACTAGCGGGAGTGATGTGGACAGATACGCAGTATTTT. This is translated as CASSPGLAGVMWTDTQYF.